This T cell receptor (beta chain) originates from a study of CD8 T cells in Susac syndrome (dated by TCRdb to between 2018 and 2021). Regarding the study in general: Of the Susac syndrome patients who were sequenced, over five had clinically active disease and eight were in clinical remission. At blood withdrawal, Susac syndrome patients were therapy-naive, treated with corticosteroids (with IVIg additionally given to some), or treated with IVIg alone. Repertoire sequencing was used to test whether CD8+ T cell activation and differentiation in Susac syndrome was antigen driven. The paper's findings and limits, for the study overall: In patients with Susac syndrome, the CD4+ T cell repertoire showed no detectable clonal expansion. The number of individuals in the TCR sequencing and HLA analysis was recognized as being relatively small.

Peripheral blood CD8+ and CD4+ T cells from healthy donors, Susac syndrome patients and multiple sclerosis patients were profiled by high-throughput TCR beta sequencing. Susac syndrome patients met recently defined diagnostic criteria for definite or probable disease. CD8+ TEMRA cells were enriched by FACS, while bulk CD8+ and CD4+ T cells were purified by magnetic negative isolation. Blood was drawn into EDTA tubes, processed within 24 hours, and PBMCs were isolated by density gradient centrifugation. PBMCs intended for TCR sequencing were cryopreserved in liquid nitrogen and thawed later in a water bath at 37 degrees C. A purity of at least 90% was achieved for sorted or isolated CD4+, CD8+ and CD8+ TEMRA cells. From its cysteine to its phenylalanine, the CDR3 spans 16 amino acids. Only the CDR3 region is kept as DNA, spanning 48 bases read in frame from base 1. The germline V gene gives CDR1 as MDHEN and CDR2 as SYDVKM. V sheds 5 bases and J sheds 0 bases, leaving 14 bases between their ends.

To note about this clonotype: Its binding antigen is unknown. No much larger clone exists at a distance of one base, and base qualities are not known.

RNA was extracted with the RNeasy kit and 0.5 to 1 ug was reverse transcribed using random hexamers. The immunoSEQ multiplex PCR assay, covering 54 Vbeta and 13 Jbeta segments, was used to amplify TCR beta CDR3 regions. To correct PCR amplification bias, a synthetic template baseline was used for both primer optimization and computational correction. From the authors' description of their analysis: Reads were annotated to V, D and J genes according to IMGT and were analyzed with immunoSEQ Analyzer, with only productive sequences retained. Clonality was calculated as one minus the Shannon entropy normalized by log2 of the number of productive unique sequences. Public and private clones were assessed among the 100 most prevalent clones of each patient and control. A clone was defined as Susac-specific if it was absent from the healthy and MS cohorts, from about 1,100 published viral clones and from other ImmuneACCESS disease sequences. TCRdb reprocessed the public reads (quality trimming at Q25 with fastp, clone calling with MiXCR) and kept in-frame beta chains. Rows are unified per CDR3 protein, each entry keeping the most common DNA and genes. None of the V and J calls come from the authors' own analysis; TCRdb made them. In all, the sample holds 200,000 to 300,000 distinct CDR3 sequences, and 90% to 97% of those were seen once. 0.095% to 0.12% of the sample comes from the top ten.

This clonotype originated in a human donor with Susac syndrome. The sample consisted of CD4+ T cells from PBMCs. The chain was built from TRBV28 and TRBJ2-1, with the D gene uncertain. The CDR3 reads CASSEMAESSYNEQFF. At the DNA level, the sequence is TGTGCCAGCAGTGAAATGGCGGAGAGCTCCTACAATGAGCAGTTCTTC. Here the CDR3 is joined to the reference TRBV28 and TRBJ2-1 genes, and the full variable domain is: DVKVTQSSRYLVKRTGEKVFLECVQDMDHENMFWYRQDPGLGLRLIYFSYDVKMKEKGDIPEGYSVSREKKERFSLILESASTNQTSMYLCASSEMAESSYNEQFFGPGTRLTVL.